The clone carrying this TCR beta chain was counted ten times or more. Its antigen is currently unknown. The sample belongs to a study of identical twins. CDR3 length equals 13 residues. V was clipped by 6 bases and J by 0 bases, with 10 bases between them. The germline CDR1 and CDR2 sequences are SGHRS and YFSETQ. Whole-study results and caveats: Out-of-frame TCR alpha sharing observed in monozygotic twins exceeded model estimates.

MiXCR, applied by TCRdb to the 5' RACE reads, yields one record per CDR3 protein. In the table there are about 660,000 distinct CDR3 sequences, 8.6% of which are singletons. These data also formed part of another study, on yellow fever vaccine responses in identical twins.

The origin of this receptor is a woman younger than 30 in good health. The source material was PBMCs. V usage is TRBV5-1 and J usage is TRBJ2-7; no definite D call. The CDR3 spells CASKPLSSYEQYF. The CDR3 DNA reads TGCGCCAGCAAGCCTCTGAGCTCCTACGAGCAGTACTTC.